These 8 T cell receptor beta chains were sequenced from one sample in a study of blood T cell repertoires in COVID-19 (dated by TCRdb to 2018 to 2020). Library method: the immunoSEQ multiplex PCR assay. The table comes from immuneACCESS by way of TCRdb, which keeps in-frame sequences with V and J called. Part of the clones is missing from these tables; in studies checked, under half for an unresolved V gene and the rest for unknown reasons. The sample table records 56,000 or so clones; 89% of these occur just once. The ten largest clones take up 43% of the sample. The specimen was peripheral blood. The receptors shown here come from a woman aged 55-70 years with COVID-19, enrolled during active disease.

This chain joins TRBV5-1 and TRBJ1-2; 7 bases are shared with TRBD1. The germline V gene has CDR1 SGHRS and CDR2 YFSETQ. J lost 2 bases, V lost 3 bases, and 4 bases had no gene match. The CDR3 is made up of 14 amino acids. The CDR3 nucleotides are TGCGCCAGCAGCTGGGACAGTGTCAACTATGGCTACACCTTC. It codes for CASSWDSVNYGYTF.

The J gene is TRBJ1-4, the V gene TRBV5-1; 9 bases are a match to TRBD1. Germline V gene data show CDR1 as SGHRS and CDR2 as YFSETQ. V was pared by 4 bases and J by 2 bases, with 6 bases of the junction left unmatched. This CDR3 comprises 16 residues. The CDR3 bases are TGCGCCAGCAGCGGTGGAACAGGGGGCACTAATGAAAAACTGTTTTTT. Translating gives CASSGGTGGTNEKLFF.

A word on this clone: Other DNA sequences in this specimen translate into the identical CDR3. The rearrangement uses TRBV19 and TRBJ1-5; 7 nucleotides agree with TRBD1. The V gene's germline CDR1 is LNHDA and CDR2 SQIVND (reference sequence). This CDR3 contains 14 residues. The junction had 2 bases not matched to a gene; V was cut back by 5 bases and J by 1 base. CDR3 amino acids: CASSPQGSNQPQHF. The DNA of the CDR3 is TGTGCCAGTAGTCCACAGGGGAGCAATCAGCCCCAGCATTTT.

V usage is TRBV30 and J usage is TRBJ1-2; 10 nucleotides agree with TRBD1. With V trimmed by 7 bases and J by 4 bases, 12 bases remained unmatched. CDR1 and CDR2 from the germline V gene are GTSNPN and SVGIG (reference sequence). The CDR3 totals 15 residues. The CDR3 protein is CAFRDRGLLTYGYTF. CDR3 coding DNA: TGTGCCTTCCGGGACAGGGGTCTCTTAACCTATGGCTACACCTTC.

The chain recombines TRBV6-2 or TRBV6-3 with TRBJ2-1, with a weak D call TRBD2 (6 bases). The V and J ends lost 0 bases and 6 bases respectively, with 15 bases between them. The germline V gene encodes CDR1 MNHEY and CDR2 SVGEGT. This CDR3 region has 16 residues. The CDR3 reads CASSYSRGLNANEQFF. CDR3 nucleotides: TGTGCCAGCAGTTACTCGCGGGGATTAAACGCCAATGAGCAGTTCTTC.

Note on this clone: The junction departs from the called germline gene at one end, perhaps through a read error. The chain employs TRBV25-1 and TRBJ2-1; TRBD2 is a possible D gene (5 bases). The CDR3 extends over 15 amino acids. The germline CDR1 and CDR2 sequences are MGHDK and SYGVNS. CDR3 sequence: CAGSELGSSYNEQFF. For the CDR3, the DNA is TGTGCCGGCAGTGAACTGGGGAGCTCCTACAATGAGCAGTTCTTC.

DNA of the CDR3: TGTGCCAGCAGTTATGAGGGGACAGGGGAAGGCTACACCTTC. Its translation: CASSYEGTGEGYTF. The V call is TRBV7-9, the J call TRBJ1-2; 10 positions agree with TRBD1. V lost 6 bases and J lost 8; bases outside the gene matches: 9. The CDR3 runs to 14 residues. Looked up from germline, CDR1 is SEHNR and CDR2 is FQNEAQ (reference sequence).

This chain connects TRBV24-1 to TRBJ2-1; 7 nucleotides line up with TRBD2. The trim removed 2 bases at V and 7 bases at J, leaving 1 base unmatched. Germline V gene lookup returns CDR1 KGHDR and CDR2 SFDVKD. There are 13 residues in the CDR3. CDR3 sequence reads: CATSDWGLNEQFF. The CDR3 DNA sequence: TGTGCCACCAGTGATTGGGGACTAAATGAGCAGTTCTTC.